A selection of T cell receptor beta chains follows, all from one sample in a study of tumor-infiltrating lymphocytes in primary liver carcinoma. TCRdb fed the multiplex PCR reads into MiXCR, producing one record per CDR3 protein. The sample carries fewer than 250,000 distinct CDR3 sequences, approximately 86% recorded once. The specimen sequenced was tumor tissue from primary liver carcinoma. These receptors originate from a man aged 35-49 years with primary liver carcinoma and hepatitis B virus infection. Each CDR3 is given with its conserved first and last residue. D genes are given only for firm matches. Size is stated for part of the rows, as once, few or many counts, or as a class when the clone is expanded.

D gene: TRBD2
J gene: TRBJ2-7
V gene: TRBV29-1
clone size: -
CDR3 protein: CSVTPGTSDYEQYF
CDR3 DNA: TGCAGCGTGACACCCGGGACTAGCGACTACGAGCAGTACTTC

D gene: -
J gene: TRBJ2-7
V gene: TRBV6-2/TRBV6-3
clone size: -
CDR3 protein: CASSLRYRAHDQFF
CDR3 DNA: TGTGCCAGCAGCCTCCGGTACAGGGCCCACGATCAGTTCTTT

D gene: -
J gene: TRBJ2-3
V gene: TRBV9
clone size: few
CDR3 protein: CASSTQTDTQYF
CDR3 DNA: TGTGCCAGCAGTACACAGACAGATACGCAGTATTTT

D gene: TRBD1
J gene: TRBJ1-2
V gene: TRBV6-2/TRBV6-3
clone size: -
CDR3 protein: CAGSQTGAGYTF
CDR3 DNA: TGTGCCGGCAGTCAAACAGGGGCTGGGTACACCTTC

D gene: -
J gene: TRBJ1-5
V gene: TRBV5-6
clone size: once
CDR3 protein: CACSSTWGGDSPQHF
CDR3 DNA: TGTGCCTGCAGCTCTACTTGGGGGGGCGATTCGCCCCAGCATTTT

D gene: -
J gene: TRBJ2-7
V gene: TRBV20-1
clone size: few
CDR3 protein: CSGSGTRGEQYF
CDR3 DNA: TGCAGTGGTAGCGGCACTAGAGGGGAGCAGTACTTC

D gene: -
J gene: TRBJ2-3
V gene: TRBV5-4
clone size: -
CDR3 protein: CASSRPGGGYTYTQYF
CDR3 DNA: TGTGCCAGCAGTCGCCCCGGAGGGGGATATACATATACGCAGTATTTT

D gene: -
J gene: TRBJ2-7
V gene: TRBV11-1
clone size: -
CDR3 protein: CASSTSWDSSYEQYF
CDR3 DNA: TGTGCCAGCAGCACATCTTGGGACTCCTCATACGAGCAGTACTTC

D gene: -
J gene: TRBJ2-1
V gene: TRBV5-4
clone size: -
CDR3 protein: CASSLEGGGHYEQFF
CDR3 DNA: TGTGCCAGCAGCTTGGAGGGCGGGGGCCACTATGAGCAGTTCTTC

D gene: -
J gene: TRBJ2-3
V gene: TRBV11-2
clone size: -
CDR3 protein: CASRGTRGDTDTWYF
CDR3 DNA: TGTGCCAGCAGAGGGACCAGGGGAGACACAGATACGTGGTATTTT

D gene: -
J gene: TRBJ1-3
V gene: TRBV7-9
clone size: -
CDR3 protein: CARTLQGNTIYF
CDR3 DNA: TGTGCCAGGACCTTGCAGGGAAACACCATATATTTT

D gene: TRBD1
J gene: TRBJ1-5
V gene: TRBV30
clone size: -
CDR3 protein: CAWSPRQGVSSQPQHF
CDR3 DNA: TGTGCCTGGAGTCCCAGACAGGGGGTGAGCAGTCAGCCCCAGCATTTT

D gene: -
J gene: TRBJ2-3
V gene: TRBV29-1
clone size: once
CDR3 protein: CSVETPGDTHYF
CDR3 DNA: TGCAGCGTTGAAACTCCAGGAGATACGCATTATTTC

D gene: -
J gene: TRBJ2-2
V gene: TRBV6-1
clone size: -
CDR3 protein: CSSSEGWSLAGELFF
CDR3 DNA: TGTTCCAGCAGTGAAGGGTGGTCGCTCGCAGGGGAGCTGTTTTTT

D gene: -
J gene: TRBJ2-2
V gene: TRBV10-2
clone size: few
CDR3 protein: CASSGRRGSGKLFF
CDR3 DNA: TGCGCCAGCAGTGGACGAAGAGGGAGTGGGAAGCTGTTTTTC

D gene: TRBD2
J gene: TRBJ2-1
V gene: TRBV12-3/TRBV12-4
clone size: -
CDR3 protein: CASKGTSETYDEQFF
CDR3 DNA: TGTGCCAGCAAGGGGACTAGCGAAACTTACGATGAGCAGTTCTTC

D gene: -
J gene: TRBJ2-5
V gene: TRBV12-3/TRBV12-4
clone size: -
CDR3 protein: CANSLIVGETHYF
CDR3 DNA: TGTGCCAACAGTTTAATAGTGGGAGAGACCCATTACTTC

D gene: -
J gene: TRBJ1-2
V gene: TRBV4-3
clone size: -
CDR3 protein: CANSQDWSGPGYTF
CDR3 DNA: TGCGCCAACAGCCAAGACTGGTCGGGGCCTGGCTACACCTTC

D gene: TRBD2
J gene: TRBJ2-1
V gene: TRBV29-1
clone size: many
CDR3 protein: CSVELAGVLGEQFF
CDR3 DNA: TGCAGCGTTGAATTAGCGGGGGTGTTGGGTGAGCAGTTCTTC

D gene: TRBD2
J gene: TRBJ2-5
V gene: TRBV6-2/TRBV6-3
clone size: -
CDR3 protein: CASSYQAGGWDHETQNF
CDR3 DNA: TGTGCCAGCAGTTACCAAGCGGGGGGCTGGGACCATGAGACCCAGAACTTC

D gene: -
J gene: TRBJ1-5
V gene: TRBV6-2/TRBV6-3
clone size: -
CDR3 protein: CASTYGGNQPQLF
CDR3 DNA: TGTGCCAGCACCTACGGGGGGAATCAACCCCAGCTTTTT

D gene: -
J gene: TRBJ1-2
V gene: TRBV7-9
clone size: many
CDR3 protein: CASSPDPSVGYTF
CDR3 DNA: TGTGCCAGCAGCCCGGACCCCTCTGTGGGCTACACCTTC

D gene: -
J gene: TRBJ1-2
V gene: TRBV11-1
clone size: -
CDR3 protein: CASSLGWSDYTF
CDR3 DNA: TGTGCCAGCAGCTTAGGGTGGAGCGACTACACCTTC

D gene: TRBD2
J gene: TRBJ2-7
V gene: TRBV7-9
clone size: -
CDR3 protein: CASGWAGDEQYF
CDR3 DNA: TGTGCCAGCGGCTGGGCGGGGGACGAACAGTACTTC

D gene: -
J gene: TRBJ2-3
V gene: TRBV11-3
clone size: -
CDR3 protein: CASSLSGKRTDTQYF
CDR3 DNA: TGTGCCAGCAGCTTAAGCGGGAAGCGGACAGATACACAGTATTTT

D gene: TRBD2
J gene: TRBJ2-6
V gene: TRBV6-5
clone size: -
CDR3 protein: CASSYNPSGNTGANVLTF
CDR3 DNA: TGTGCCAGCAGTTACAATCCCAGCGGGAATACTGGGGCCAACGTCCTGACTTTC

D gene: -
J gene: TRBJ1-2
V gene: TRBV28
clone size: many
CDR3 protein: CASSFAQNYGYTF
CDR3 DNA: TGTGCCAGCAGTTTCGCCCAGAACTATGGCTACACCTTC

D gene: -
J gene: TRBJ2-5
V gene: TRBV5-6
clone size: -
CDR3 protein: CVSSLVASQETQYF
CDR3 DNA: TGTGTCAGCAGCTTGGTGGCTAGTCAAGAGACCCAGTACTTC

D gene: -
J gene: TRBJ2-7
V gene: TRBV7-8
clone size: -
CDR3 protein: CASTVPSAPAYDHYF
CDR3 DNA: TGTGCCAGCACCGTTCCGTCGGCACCGGCGTACGATCACTATTTC

D gene: -
J gene: TRBJ2-3
V gene: TRBV5-5
clone size: -
CDR3 protein: CASSLLAAGRGNTQYF
CDR3 DNA: TGTGCCAGCAGCCTCTTAGCAGCGGGAAGGGGGAATACGCAGTATTTT

D gene: TRBD1
J gene: TRBJ1-1
V gene: TRBV29-1
clone size: -
CDR3 protein: CNGTGGWGMNTETFF
CDR3 DNA: TGCAACGGTACAGGGGGCTGGGGGATGAACACTGAAACTTTCTTT

D gene: -
J gene: TRBJ1-5
V gene: TRBV19
clone size: -
CDR3 protein: CASNMVWDYGNQPQHF
CDR3 DNA: TGTGCCAGTAATATGGTGTGGGATTATGGCAATCAGCCCCAGCATTTT

D gene: -
J gene: TRBJ2-7
V gene: TRBV4-2
clone size: -
CDR3 protein: CASSRNWVGDNSHDQYF
CDR3 DNA: TGTGCCAGCAGCCGGAACTGGGTGGGAGACAACTCCCACGATCAGTACTTC

D gene: -
J gene: TRBJ2-5
V gene: TRBV4-3
clone size: -
CDR3 protein: CASSRALMAAQYF
CDR3 DNA: TGCGCCAGCAGCCGAGCCCTGATGGCGGCCCAGTACTTC

D gene: TRBD1
J gene: TRBJ2-3
V gene: TRBV5-6
clone size: -
CDR3 protein: CASILQGAKDTQYF
CDR3 DNA: TGTGCCAGCATCTTGCAGGGGGCAAAAGATACGCAGTATTTT